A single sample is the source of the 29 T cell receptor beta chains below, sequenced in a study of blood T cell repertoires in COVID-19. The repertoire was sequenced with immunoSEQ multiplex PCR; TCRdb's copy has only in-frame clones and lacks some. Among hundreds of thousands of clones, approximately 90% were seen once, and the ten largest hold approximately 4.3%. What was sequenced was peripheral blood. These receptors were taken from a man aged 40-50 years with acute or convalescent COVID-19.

The CDR3 loop is CASSSQLAGTNEQFF. CDR3 coding DNA: TGTGCCAGCAGTAGCCAACTAGCGGGGACCAATGAGCAGTTCTTC. The V call is TRBV27, the J call TRBJ2-1, with TRBD2 matching over 10 bases. Germline V gene data show CDR1 as MNHEY and CDR2 as SMNVEV (reference sequence). J was trimmed by 6 bases and V by 5 bases; bases with no gene match: 7. The CDR3 has 15 amino acids.

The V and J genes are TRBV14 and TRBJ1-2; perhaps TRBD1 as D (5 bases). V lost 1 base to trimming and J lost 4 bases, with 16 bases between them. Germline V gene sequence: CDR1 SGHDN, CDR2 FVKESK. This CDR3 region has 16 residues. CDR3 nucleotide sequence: TGTGCCAGCAGCCAAGGGGCGTGGGGCCTTTTCTATGGCTACACCTTC. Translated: CASSQGAWGLFYGYTF.

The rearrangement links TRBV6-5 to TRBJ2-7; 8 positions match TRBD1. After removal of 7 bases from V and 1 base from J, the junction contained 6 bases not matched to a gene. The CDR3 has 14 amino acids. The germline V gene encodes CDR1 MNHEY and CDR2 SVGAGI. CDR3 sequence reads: CASTWTGTSYEQYF. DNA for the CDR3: TGTGCCAGCACCTGGACAGGGACATCCTACGAGCAGTACTTC.

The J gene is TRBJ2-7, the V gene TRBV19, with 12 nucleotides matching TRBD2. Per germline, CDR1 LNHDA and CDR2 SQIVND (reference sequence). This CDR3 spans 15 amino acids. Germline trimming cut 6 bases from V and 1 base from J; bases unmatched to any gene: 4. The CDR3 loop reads CASRLAGGSSYEQYF. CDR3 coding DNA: TGTGCCAGTAGACTAGCGGGGGGTTCGTCCTACGAGCAGTACTTC.

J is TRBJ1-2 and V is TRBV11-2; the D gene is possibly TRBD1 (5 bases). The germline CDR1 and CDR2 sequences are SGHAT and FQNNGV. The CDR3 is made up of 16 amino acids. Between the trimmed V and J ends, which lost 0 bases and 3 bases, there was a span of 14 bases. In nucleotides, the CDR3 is TGTGCCAGCAGCTTAGATAGGCCAGGGCCGTACTATGGCTACACCTTC. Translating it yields CASSLDRPGPYYGYTF. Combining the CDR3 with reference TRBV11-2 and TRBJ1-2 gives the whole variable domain EAGVAQSPRYKIIEKRQSVAFWCNPISGHATLYWYQQILGQGPKLLIQFQNNGVVDDSQLPKDRFSAERLKGVDSTLKIQPAKLEDSAVYLCASSLDRPGPYYGYTFGSGTRLTVV.

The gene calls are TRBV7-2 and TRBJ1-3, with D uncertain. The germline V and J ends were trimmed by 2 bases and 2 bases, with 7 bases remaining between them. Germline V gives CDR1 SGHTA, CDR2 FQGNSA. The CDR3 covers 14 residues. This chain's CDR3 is CASSLLGTGNTIYF. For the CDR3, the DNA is TGTGCCAGCAGCTTACTAGGAACTGGAAACACCATATATTTT.

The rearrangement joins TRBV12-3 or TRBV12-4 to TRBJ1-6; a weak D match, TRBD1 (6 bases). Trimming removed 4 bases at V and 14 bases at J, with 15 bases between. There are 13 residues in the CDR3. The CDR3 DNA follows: TGTGCCAGCAGTTCAGTAGGGGGACAAGCCCTCCACTTT. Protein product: CASSSVGGQALHF.

CDR3 region: CASSLSGGTTGELFF. DNA for the CDR3: TGTGCCAGCAGCCTTAGCGGGGGGACCACCGGGGAGCTGTTTTTT. V gene TRBV6-5 combines with J gene TRBJ2-2; 10 bases are a match to TRBD2. The V gene's germline CDR1 is MNHEY and CDR2 SVGAGI. V lost 6 bases and J lost 4; bases outside the gene matches: 5. The CDR3 loop spans 15 amino acids.

CDR3 in amino acids: CASSFKTGVATEAFF. The CDR3 DNA sequence: TGTGCCAGCAGTTTTAAGACAGGGGTGGCAACTGAAGCTTTCTTT. V usage is TRBV6-5 and J usage is TRBJ1-1; 8 bases line up with TRBD1. With V trimmed by 4 bases and J by 5 bases, 9 bases remained unmatched. Per the germline V gene, CDR1 is MNHEY and CDR2 is SVGAGI. There are 15 residues in the CDR3.

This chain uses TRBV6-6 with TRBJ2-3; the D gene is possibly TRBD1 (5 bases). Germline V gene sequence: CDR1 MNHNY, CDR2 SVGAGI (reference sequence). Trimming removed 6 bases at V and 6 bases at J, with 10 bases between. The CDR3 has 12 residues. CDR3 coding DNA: TGTGCCAGCAGCTCCCACAGGGATACGCAGTATTTT. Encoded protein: CASSSHRDTQYF.

The CDR3 is CASSPPSGGNNEQFF. The CDR3 DNA reads as TGCGCCAGCAGCCCCCCCTCAGGGGGAAACAATGAGCAGTTCTTC. The genes are TRBV5-1 and TRBJ2-1; 7 bases match TRBD1. V lost 4 bases and J lost 5; bases outside the gene matches: 9. This CDR3 comprises 15 residues. Germline CDR1 reads SGHRS; CDR2 reads YFSETQ.

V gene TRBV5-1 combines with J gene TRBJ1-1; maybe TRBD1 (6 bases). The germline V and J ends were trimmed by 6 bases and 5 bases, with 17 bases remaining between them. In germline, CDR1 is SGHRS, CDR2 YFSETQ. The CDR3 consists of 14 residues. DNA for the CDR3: TGCGCCAGCACCCGGGGGGCGGGGAATACTGAAGCTTTCTTT. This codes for CASTRGAGNTEAFF.

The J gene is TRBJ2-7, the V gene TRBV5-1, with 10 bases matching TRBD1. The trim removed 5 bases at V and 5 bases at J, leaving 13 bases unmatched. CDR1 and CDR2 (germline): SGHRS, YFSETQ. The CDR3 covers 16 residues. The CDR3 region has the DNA TGCGCCAGCAGTTTTACTCTCCGGGACAGGGGCCACGAGCAGTACTTC. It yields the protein CASSFTLRDRGHEQYF.

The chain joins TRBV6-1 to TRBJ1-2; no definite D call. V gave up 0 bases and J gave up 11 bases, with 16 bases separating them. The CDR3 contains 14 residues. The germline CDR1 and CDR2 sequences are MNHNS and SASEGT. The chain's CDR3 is CASSEAAGPRSYTF. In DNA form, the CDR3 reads TGTGCCAGCAGTGAAGCAGCCGGTCCTCGTTCTTACACCTTC.

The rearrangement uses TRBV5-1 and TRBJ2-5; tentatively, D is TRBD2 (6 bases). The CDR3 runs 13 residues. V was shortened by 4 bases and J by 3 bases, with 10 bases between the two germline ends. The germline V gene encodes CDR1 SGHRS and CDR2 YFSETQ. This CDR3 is CASSAGPKETQYF. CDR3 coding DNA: TGCGCCAGCAGCGCGGGACCGAAAGAGACCCAGTACTTC.

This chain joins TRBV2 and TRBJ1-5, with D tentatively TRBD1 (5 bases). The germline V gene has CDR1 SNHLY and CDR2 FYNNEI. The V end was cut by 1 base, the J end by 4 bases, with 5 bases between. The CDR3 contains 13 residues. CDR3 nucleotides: TGTGCCAGCAGTGAAGAGGGGAATCAGCCCCAGCATTTT. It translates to CASSEEGNQPQHF.

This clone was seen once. CDR3 DNA sequence: TGTGCCAGCAGACACACGGGGGGTAATGAGCAGTTCTTC. Translation: CASRHTGGNEQFF. The chain recombines TRBV6-5 with TRBJ2-1; 7 bases map to TRBD2. CDR1 and CDR2 (germline): MNHEY, SVGAGI. With V trimmed by 6 bases and J by 7 bases, 6 bases remained unmatched. The CDR3 runs 13 residues.

The CDR3 region is CASSLGPGQGEEKLFF. The CDR3 nucleotides read TGTGCCAGCAGCTTAGGCCCGGGACAGGGTGAAGAAAAACTGTTTTTT. The chain recombines TRBV7-9 with TRBJ1-4; 9 bases are a match to TRBD1. The CDR3 totals 16 residues. Looked up from germline, CDR1 is SEHNR and CDR2 is FQNEAQ (reference sequence). Trimming at V came to 1 base and at J to 8 bases, leaving 8 bases not matched to a gene.

The CDR3 coding sequence is TGTGCCAGCAGCTTAGCTCTATCAGGACGGGGGGACTCCTACGAGCAGTACTTC. Translated, it gives CASSLALSGRGDSYEQYF. The rearrangement uses TRBV7-8 and TRBJ2-7; 7 positions match TRBD2. There are 18 residues in the CDR3. Per the germline V gene, CDR1 is SGHVS and CDR2 is FQNEAQ. V was pared by 0 bases and J by 0 bases, with 11 bases of the junction left unmatched.

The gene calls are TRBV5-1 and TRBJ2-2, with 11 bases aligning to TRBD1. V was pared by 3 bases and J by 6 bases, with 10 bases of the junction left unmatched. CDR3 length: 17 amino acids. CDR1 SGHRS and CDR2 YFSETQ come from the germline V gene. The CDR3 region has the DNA TGCGCCAGCAGCTCCCCCGGGGACAGGGGGATATCCGGGGAGCTGTTTTTT. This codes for CASSSPGDRGISGELFF.

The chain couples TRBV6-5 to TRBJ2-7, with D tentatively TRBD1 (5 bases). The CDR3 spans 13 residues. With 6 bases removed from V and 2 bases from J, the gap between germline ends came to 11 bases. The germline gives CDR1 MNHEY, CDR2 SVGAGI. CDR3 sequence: CASSRQLTYEQYF. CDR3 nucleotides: TGTGCCAGCAGCCGACAGTTAACCTACGAGCAGTACTTC.

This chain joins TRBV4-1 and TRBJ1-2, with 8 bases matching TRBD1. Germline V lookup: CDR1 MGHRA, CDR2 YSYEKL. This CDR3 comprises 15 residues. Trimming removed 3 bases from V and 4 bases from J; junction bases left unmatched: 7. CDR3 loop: CASSHPGTGIYGYTF. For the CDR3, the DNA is TGCGCCAGCAGCCACCCTGGGACAGGTATCTATGGCTACACCTTC.

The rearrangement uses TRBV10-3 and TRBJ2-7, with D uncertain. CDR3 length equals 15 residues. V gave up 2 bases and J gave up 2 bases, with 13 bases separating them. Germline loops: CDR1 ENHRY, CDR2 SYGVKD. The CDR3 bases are TGTGCCATCAGTGAGGATCTGACTGCTGCCTACGAGCAGTACTTC. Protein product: CAISEDLTAAYEQYF.

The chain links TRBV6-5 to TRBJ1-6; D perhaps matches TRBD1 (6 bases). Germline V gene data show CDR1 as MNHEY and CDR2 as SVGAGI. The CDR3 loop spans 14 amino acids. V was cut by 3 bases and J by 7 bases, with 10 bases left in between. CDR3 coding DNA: TGTGCCAGCAGTTATGCGGGGGGCAATTCACCCCTCCACTTT. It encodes CASSYAGGNSPLHF.

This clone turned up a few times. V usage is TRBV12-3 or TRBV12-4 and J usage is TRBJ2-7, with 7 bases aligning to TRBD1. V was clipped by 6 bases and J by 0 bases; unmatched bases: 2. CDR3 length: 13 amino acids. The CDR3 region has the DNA TGTGCCAGCAGAAGGGACAGCTCCTACGAGCAGTACTTC. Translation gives CASRRDSSYEQYF.

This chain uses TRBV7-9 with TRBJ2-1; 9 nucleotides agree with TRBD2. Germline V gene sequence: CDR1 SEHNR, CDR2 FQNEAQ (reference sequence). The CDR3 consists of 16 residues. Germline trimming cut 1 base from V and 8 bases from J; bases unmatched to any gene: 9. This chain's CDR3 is CASSLVPRGGRDEQFF. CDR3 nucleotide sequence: TGTGCCAGCAGCTTAGTCCCGCGGGGGGGCCGGGATGAGCAGTTCTTC. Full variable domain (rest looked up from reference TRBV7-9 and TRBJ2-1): DTGVSQNPRHKITKRGQNVTFRCDPISEHNRLYWYRQTLGQGPEFLTYFQNEAQLEKSRLLSDRFSAERPKGSFSTLEIQRTEQGDSAMYLCASSLVPRGGRDEQFFGPGTRLTVL.

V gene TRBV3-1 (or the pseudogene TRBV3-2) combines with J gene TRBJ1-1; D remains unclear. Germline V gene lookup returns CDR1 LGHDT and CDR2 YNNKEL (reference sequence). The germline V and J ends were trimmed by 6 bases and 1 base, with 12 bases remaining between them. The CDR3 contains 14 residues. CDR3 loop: CASSNHGQNTEAFF. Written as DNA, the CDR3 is TGTGCCAGCAGTAACCATGGGCAGAACACTGAAGCTTTCTTT.

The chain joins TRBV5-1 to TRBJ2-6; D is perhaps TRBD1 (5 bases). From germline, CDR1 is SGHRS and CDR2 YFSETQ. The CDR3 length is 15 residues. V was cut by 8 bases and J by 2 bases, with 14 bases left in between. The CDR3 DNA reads TGCGCCAGTACCCGCTGGGGCACTGGGGCCAACGTCCTGACTTTC. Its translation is CASTRWGTGANVLTF.

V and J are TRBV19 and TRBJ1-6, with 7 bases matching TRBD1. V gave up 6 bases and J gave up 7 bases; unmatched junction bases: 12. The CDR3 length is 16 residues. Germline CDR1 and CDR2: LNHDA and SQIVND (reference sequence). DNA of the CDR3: TGTGCCAGTAGCCCTACCCGGGACAGCAAAAATTCACCCCTCCACTTT. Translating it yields CASSPTRDSKNSPLHF.